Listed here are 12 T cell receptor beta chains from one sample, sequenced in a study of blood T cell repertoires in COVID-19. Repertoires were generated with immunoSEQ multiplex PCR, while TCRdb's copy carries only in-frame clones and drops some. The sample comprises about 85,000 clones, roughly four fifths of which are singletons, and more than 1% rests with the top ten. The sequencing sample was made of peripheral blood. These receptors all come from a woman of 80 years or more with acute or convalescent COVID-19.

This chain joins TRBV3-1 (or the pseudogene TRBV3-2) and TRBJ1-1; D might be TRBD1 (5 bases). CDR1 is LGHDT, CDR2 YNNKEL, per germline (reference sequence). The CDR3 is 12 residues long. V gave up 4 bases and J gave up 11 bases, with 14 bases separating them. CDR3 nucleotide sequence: TGTGCCAGCAGCCCAGGTGCAGGGTGGGCTTTCTTT. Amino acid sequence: CASSPGAGWAFF.

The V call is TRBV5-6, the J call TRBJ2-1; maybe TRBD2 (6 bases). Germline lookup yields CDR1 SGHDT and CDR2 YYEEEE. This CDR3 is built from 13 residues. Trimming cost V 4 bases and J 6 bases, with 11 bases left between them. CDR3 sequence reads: CASSHRDSNEQFF. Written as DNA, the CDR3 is TGTGCCAGCAGCCACCGGGACTCCAATGAGCAGTTCTTC.

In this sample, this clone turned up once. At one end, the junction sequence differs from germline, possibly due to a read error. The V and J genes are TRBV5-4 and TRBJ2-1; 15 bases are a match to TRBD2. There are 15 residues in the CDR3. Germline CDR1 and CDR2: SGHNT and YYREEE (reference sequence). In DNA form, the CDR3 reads TGTGCCAGCAGCTTACCAGGACTAGCGGGGGGGCCGGGGATCTTC. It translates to CASSLPGLAGGPGIF.

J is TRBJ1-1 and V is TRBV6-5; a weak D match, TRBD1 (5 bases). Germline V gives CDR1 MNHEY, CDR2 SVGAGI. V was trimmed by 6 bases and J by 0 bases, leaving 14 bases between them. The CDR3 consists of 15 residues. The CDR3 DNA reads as TGTGCCAGCAGCGTACTAACGGGGGTGAACACTGAAGCTTTCTTT. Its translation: CASSVLTGVNTEAFF.

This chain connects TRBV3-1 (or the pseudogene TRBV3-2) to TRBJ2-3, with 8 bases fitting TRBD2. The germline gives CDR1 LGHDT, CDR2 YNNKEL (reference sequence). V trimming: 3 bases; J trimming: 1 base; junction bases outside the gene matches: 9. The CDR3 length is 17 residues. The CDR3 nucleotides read TGTGCCAGCAGCCAGTCCCGGGGGGGTCTCGGCACAGATACGCAGTATTTT. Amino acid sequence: CASSQSRGGLGTDTQYF.

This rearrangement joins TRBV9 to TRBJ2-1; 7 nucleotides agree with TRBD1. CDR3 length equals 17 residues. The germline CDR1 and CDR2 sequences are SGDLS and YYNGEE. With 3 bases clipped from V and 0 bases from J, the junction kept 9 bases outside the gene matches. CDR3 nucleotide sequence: TGTGCCAGCAGCGCGCGGAAACAGGGGTACTCCTACAATGAGCAGTTCTTC. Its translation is CASSARKQGYSYNEQFF.

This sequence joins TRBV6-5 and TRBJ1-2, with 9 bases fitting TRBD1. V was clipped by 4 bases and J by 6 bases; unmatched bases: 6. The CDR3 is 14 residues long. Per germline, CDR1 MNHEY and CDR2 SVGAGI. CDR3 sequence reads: CASSSPGQGDGYTF. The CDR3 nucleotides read TGTGCCAGCAGTTCTCCGGGACAGGGTGATGGCTACACCTTC.

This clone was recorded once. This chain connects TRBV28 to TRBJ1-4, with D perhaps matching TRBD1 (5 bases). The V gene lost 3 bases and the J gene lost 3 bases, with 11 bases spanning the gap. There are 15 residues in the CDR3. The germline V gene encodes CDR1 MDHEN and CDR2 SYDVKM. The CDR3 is CASSLQGRPNEKLFF. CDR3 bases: TGTGCCAGCAGTTTGCAGGGAAGACCTAATGAAAAACTGTTTTTT.

The CDR3 DNA reads as TGTGCCAGTAGTTCTTTTGGACAGGGGGCTTCATCTGGAAACACCATATATTTT. Translation gives CASSSFGQGASSGNTIYF. This sequence joins TRBV19 and TRBJ1-3, with TRBD1 matching 11 bases. J was trimmed by 1 base and V by 5 bases; bases with no gene match: 10. This CDR3 spans 18 amino acids. Germline V gene sequence: CDR1 LNHDA, CDR2 SQIVND (reference sequence).

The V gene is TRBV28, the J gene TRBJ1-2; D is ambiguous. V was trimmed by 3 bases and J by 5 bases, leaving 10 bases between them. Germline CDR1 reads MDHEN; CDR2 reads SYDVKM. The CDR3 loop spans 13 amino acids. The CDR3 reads CASSLSTAYGYTF. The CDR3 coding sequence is TGTGCCAGCAGTTTGTCTACAGCTTATGGCTACACCTTC.

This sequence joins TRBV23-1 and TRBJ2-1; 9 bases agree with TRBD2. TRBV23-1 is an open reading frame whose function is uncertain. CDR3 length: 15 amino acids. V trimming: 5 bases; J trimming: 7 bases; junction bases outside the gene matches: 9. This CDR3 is CASSKNSGRTNEQFF. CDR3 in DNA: TGCGCCAGCAGTAAAAATAGCGGGAGAACGAATGAGCAGTTCTTC.

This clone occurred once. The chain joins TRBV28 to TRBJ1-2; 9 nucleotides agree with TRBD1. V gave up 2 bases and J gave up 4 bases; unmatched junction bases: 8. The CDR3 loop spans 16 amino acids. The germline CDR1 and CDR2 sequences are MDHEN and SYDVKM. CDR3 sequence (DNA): TGTGCCAGCAGTTTACAGACAGGGGGGAGTAGCTATGGCTACACCTTC. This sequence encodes CASSLQTGGSSYGYTF.